This TCR beta chain was sequenced during a study of a mutant IDH1 vaccine in newly diagnosed glioma. As for the study in general: Vaccination began 4-6 weeks post radiotherapy alone, or with temozolomide cycles.

Some clones are missing from TCRdb's copy, which holds only in-frame ones; the method was immunoSEQ multiplex PCR. The sample shows 20,000 to 25,000 clones, roughly 84% of them seen only once. For this clone: What it recognizes is unknown.

The sample's time point: week 47, end of study. Mutant IDH1 20-mer peptide, at 300 ug, made up each vaccine dose, with topical imiquimod. Trimming removed 3 bases at V and 7 bases at J, with 16 bases between. The CDR3 totals 15 residues. Per germline, CDR1 SGHTA and CDR2 FQGNSA. This chain uses TRBV7-2 with TRBJ1-5, with D maybe TRBD1 (5 bases). This receptor was identified in a man in his forties with glioma. The sample in question was PBMCs, obtained from a glioma patient whose treatment included an IDH1 peptide vaccine. CDR3 residues: CASSFTGQGGQPQHF. CDR3 DNA sequence: TGTGCCAGCAGCTTCACAGGCCAGGGAGGGCAGCCCCAGCATTTT.